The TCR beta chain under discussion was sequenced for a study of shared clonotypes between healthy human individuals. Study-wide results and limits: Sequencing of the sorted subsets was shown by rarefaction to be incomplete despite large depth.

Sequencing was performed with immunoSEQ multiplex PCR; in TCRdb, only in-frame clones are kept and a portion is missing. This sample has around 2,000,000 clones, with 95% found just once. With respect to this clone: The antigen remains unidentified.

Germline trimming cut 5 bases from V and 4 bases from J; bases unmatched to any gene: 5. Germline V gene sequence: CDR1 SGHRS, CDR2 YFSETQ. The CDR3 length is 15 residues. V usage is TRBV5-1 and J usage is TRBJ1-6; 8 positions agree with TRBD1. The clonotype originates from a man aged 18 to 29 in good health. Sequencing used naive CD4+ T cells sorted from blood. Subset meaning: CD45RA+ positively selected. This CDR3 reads CASRSDRGYNSPLHF. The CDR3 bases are TGCGCCAGCAGGTCCGACAGGGGATATAATTCACCCCTCCACTTT. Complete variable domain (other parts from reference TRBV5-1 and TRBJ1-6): KAGVTQTPRYLIKTRGQQVTLSCSPISGHRSVSWYQQTPGQGLQFLFEYFSETQRNKGNFPGRFSGRQFSNSRSEMNVSTLELGDSALYLCASRSDRGYNSPLHFGNGTRLTVT.